This T cell receptor beta chain originates from a study of T cell changes during pregnancy in multiple sclerosis. Some clones are missing from TCRdb's copy, which holds only in-frame ones; the method was immunoSEQ multiplex PCR. Among about 72,000 clones listed, 91% were seen once. Germline V lookup: CDR1 MDHEN, CDR2 SYDVKM. Trimming shortened V by 6 bases and J by 0 bases, and 12 bases separated the two germline ends. There are 15 residues in the CDR3. The source material was peripheral blood, sampled in the third trimester of pregnancy. The receptor comes from a female donor in good health, enrolled as a control in a pregnancy study. The rearrangement links TRBV28 to TRBJ1-5; D call uncertain. CDR3 nucleotide sequence: TGTGCCAGCAGGAGTCTAGGAGGTAGCAATCAGCCCCAGCATTTT. Translating gives CASRSLGGSNQPQHF.